The clone carrying this TCR beta chain has a handful of counts. TCRdb recomputed calls from the RT-PCR reads with MiXCR, one row per CDR3 protein. The repertoire has roughly 630,000 distinct CDR3 sequences, approximately 14% of them found once; the top ten carry less than 8.5%. This CDR3 region has 16 residues. Germline CDR1 is MNHEY and CDR2 is SVGAGI. The V gene end was trimmed by 0 bases and the J gene end by 8 bases; junction bases not matched to a gene: 6. The data derive from a study of response to subunit inactivated influenza vaccine. Here the sequenced sample was PBMCs from blood, taken 14 days before vaccination. The source of this sequence is a man aged 50 or older who received an inactivated influenza vaccine. The V and J genes are TRBV6-5 and TRBJ2-1; 11 bases are shared with TRBD2. The CDR3 loop is CASSYSSLAGDHEQFF. Written as DNA, the CDR3 is TGTGCCAGCAGTTACTCGTCACTAGCGGGAGACCATGAGCAGTTCTTC.